Listed below are T cell receptor beta chains from one sample, sequenced in a study of shared clonotypes between healthy human individuals. Assay used: immunoSEQ multiplex PCR; TCRdb lists only in-frame clones, some missing. The table lists 1.6 million or so clones, 98% of them singletons. Sequencing used naive CD4+ T cells sorted from blood. These receptor sequences come from a man aged 30 to 39 in good health. Both conserved end residues are part of each CDR3. A D gene is named only where the DNA matches it firmly. Rows give clone size only sometimes, using once, few, many, or a class for an expanded clone.

TRBD2	TRBV7-9	-	TRBJ2-1	CASSFLPGLSNEQFF	TGTGCCAGCAGCTTCTTACCGGGACTAAGCAATGAGCAGTTCTTC
-	TRBV5-4	-	TRBJ2-2	CASSYERYTGELFF	TGTGCCAGCAGCTATGAGCGGTACACCGGGGAGCTGTTTTTT
-	TRBV5-1	-	TRBJ2-2	CASSLELANTGELFF	TGCGCCAGCAGCTTGGAACTAGCGAACACCGGGGAGCTGTTTTTT
-	TRBV18	-	TRBJ1-5	CASSTRGGSGNQPQHF	TGTGCCAGCTCAACCCGCGGGGGTAGTGGAAATCAGCCCCAGCATTTT
-	TRBV7-2	-	TRBJ2-1	CASSPQFTDEQFF	TGTGCCAGCAGCCCACAGTTTACAGATGAGCAGTTCTTC
-	TRBV10-3	-	TRBJ1-3	CAISGGPEKTGNTIYF	TGTGCCATCAGTGGGGGCCCGGAGAAGACTGGAAACACCATATATTTT
-	TRBV4-1	-	TRBJ1-4	CASSQVVNEKLFF	TGCGCCAGCAGTCAAGTGGTTAATGAAAAACTGTTTTTT
-	TRBV5-1	once	TRBJ2-6	CASSLAPGAGANVLTF	TGCGCCAGCAGCCTGGCCCCAGGAGCTGGGGCCAACGTCCTGACTTTC
-	TRBV10-1	-	TRBJ2-1	CASSESGRNEQFF	TGCGCCAGCAGTGAGTCGGGGAGGAATGAGCAGTTCTTC
-	TRBV27	-	TRBJ2-2	CASNGGGYTGELFF	TGTGCCAGCAACGGAGGGGGGTACACCGGGGAGCTGTTTTTT
-	TRBV7-2	-	TRBJ2-3	CASSLGGEGTQYF	TGTGCCAGCAGCTTAGGGGGTGAGGGTACGCAGTATTTT
TRBD2	TRBV10-1	-	TRBJ2-3	CASSALAGDRTDTQYF	TGCGCCAGCAGTGCTCTAGCGGGAGATCGGACAGATACGCAGTATTTT
-	TRBV18	-	TRBJ1-5	CASSPIDTGQPQHF	TGTGCCAGCTCGCCCATCGACACGGGGCAGCCCCAGCATTTT
TRBD2	TRBV9	-	TRBJ2-3	CASSVALAGESDTQYF	TGTGCCAGCAGCGTAGCTCTAGCGGGAGAATCAGATACGCAGTATTTT
TRBD2	TRBV28	-	TRBJ2-7	CASSLLTSGRSVYEQYF	TGTGCCAGCAGTTTACTGACTAGCGGGAGGTCTGTCTACGAGCAGTACTTC
TRBD2	TRBV28	-	TRBJ2-2	CASTLAGSNTGELFF	TGTGCCAGCACCTTAGCGGGTTCGAACACCGGGGAGCTGTTTTTT
-	TRBV19	-	TRBJ2-1	CASGRLDNEQFF	TGTGCCAGTGGAAGACTCGACAATGAGCAGTTCTTC
-	TRBV29-1	-	TRBJ2-5	CSVVRGQETQYF	TGCAGCGTTGTAAGGGGGCAAGAGACCCAGTACTTC
-	TRBV2	-	TRBJ2-2	CASTNLEIGELFF	TGTGCCAGCACGAACTTGGAAATCGGGGAGCTGTTTTTT
-	TRBV2	-	TRBJ2-2	CASRNRGGTGELFF	TGTGCCAGCAGGAACAGGGGAGGCACCGGGGAGCTGTTTTTT
TRBD2	TRBV19	-	TRBJ2-1	CASSIAGGGNEQFF	TGTGCCAGTAGTATAGCGGGAGGGGGCAATGAGCAGTTCTTC
TRBD1	TRBV28	-	TRBJ2-1	CASSPGQGVYNEQFF	TGTGCCAGCAGCCCGGGACAGGGGGTCTACAATGAGCAGTTCTTC
TRBD1	TRBV4-1	-	TRBJ2-7	CASSQDPGQGKKGFYEQYF	TGCGCCAGCAGCCAAGATCCGGGACAGGGGAAAAAAGGTTTCTACGAGCAGTACTTC
TRBD1	TRBV27	-	TRBJ1-2	CASRKGNRGNGYTF	TGTGCCAGCAGAAAGGGCAACAGGGGCAATGGCTACACCTTC
TRBD1	TRBV18	-	TRBJ1-2	CASSLRTGQYGYTF	TGTGCCAGCTCACTTCGGACAGGGCAATATGGCTACACCTTC
-	TRBV18	-	TRBJ2-3	CASSPLGRDTQYF	TGTGCCAGCTCACCATTGGGCCGGGATACGCAGTATTTT
-	TRBV9	-	TRBJ2-1	CASSVLGSSYNEQFF	TGTGCCAGCAGCGTACTCGGTAGCTCCTACAATGAGCAGTTCTTC
-	TRBV18	-	TRBJ1-3	CASSPAGAGNTIYF	TGTGCCAGCTCACCCGCAGGGGCTGGAAACACCATATATTTT
-	TRBV30	-	TRBJ2-3	CAWVPVTSTDTQYF	TGTGCCTGGGTGCCCGTTACTAGCACAGATACGCAGTATTTT
-	TRBV5-1	-	TRBJ2-3	CASSLPPDTQYF	TGCGCCAGCAGCTTGCCCCCAGATACGCAGTATTTT
-	TRBV10-1	-	TRBJ1-1	CASSSGVLAEAFF	TGCGCCAGCAGTTCCGGGGTGCTGGCTGAAGCTTTCTTT
-	TRBV5-1	once	TRBJ2-3	CASSLATDDTQYF	TGCGCCAGCAGCTTGGCGACCGACGATACGCAGTATTTT
TRBD1	TRBV23-1	-	TRBJ2-7	CASSHYTGGVSYEQYF	TGCGCCAGCAGTCATTATACAGGGGGCGTCTCCTACGAGCAGTACTTC
-	TRBV10-1	-	TRBJ1-2	CASSEKRRDGYTF	TGCGCCAGCAGTGAGAAGCGAAGGGACGGCTACACCTTC
TRBD2	TRBV5-5	-	TRBJ2-1	CASSPGLAALMSYNEQFF	TGTGCCAGCAGCCCCGGACTAGCGGCTCTTATGTCCTACAATGAGCAGTTCTTC
TRBD2	TRBV30	-	TRBJ2-1	CAWSRRGTRVYNEQFF	TGTGCCTGGAGCCGCCGAGGGACTAGAGTTTACAATGAGCAGTTCTTC
-	TRBV6-5	-	TRBJ2-1	CASRRAGSYNEQFF	TGTGCCAGCAGAAGAGCGGGTAGCTACAATGAGCAGTTCTTC
-	TRBV11-2	once	TRBJ2-7	CASSNATGSGEYF	TGTGCCAGCAGCAATGCAACCGGGAGTGGGGAGTACTTC
-	TRBV6-1	-	TRBJ1-2	CASSGRGGNGYTF	TGTGCCAGCAGTGGCAGGGGAGGGAATGGCTACACCTTC
-	TRBV5-1	-	TRBJ2-3	CASSPVPGSIDTQYF	TGCGCCAGCAGCCCGGTGCCCGGGAGTATTGATACGCAGTATTTT
TRBD1	TRBV11-2	-	TRBJ2-2	CASSLATGATGELFF	TGTGCCAGCAGCTTAGCGACAGGGGCGACCGGGGAGCTGTTTTTT
-	TRBV9	once	TRBJ2-1	CASSTHRSDEQFF	TGTGCCAGCAGCACTCACAGGTCCGATGAGCAGTTCTTC
-	TRBV7-2	-	TRBJ2-4	CASSKDGLTLAKNIQYF	TGTGCCAGCAGCAAAGACGGCTTAACCTTAGCCAAAAACATTCAGTACTTC
-	TRBV6-6	-	TRBJ2-3	CASTSGDTQYF	TGTGCCAGCACCAGCGGGGATACGCAGTATTTT
-	TRBV25-1	-	TRBJ1-1	CASSSRGRQGKAFF	TGTGCCAGCAGTTCCCGGGGGCGGCAGGGGAAAGCTTTCTTT
-	TRBV2	once	TRBJ2-2	CASSEDRGAGELFF	TGTGCCAGCAGCGAAGATCGGGGAGCCGGGGAGCTGTTTTTT
TRBD2	TRBV28	-	TRBJ2-7	CASSQLADAYEQYF	TGTGCCAGCAGTCAACTAGCGGATGCCTACGAGCAGTACTTC
-	TRBV10-3	-	TRBJ2-5	CAISDTIGEQYF	TGTGCCATCAGTGACACGATAGGGGAGCAGTACTTC
-	TRBV5-4	-	TRBJ2-5	CASSLTSGETQYF	TGTGCCAGCAGCTTGACCTCGGGAGAGACCCAGTACTTC
-	TRBV5-4	-	TRBJ1-1	CASSFKGRPEAFF	TGTGCCAGCAGCTTTAAGGGTAGACCTGAAGCTTTCTTT
TRBD2	TRBV7-8	once	TRBJ2-1	CASSPGLASSTYNEQFF	TGTGCCAGCAGCCCGGGACTAGCGTCATCTACCTACAATGAGCAGTTCTTC
-	TRBV25-1	-	TRBJ1-1	CASRRNGPNTEAFF	TGTGCCAGCAGACGAAACGGCCCCAACACTGAAGCTTTCTTT